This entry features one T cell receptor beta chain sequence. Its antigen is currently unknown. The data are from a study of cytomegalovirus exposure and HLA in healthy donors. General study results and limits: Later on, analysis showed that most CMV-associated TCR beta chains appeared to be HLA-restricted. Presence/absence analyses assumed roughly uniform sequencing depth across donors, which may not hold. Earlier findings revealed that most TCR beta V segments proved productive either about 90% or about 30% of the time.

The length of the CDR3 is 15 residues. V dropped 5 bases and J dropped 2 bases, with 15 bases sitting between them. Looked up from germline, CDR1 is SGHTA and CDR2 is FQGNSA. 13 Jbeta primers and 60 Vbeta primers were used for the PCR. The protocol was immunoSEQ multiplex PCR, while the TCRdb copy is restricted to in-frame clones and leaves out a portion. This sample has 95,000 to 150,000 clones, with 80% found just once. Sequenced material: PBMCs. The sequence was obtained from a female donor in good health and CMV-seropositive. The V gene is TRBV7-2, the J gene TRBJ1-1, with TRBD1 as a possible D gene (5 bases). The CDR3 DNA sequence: TGTGCCAGCAGCACGACCTGGGGGGGAAACACTGAAGCTTTCTTT. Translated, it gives CASSTTWGGNTEAFF.